This record concerns one T cell receptor beta chain sequence. In the authors' workflow: Estimates of nucleated cell counts were drawn from the amplification of reference gene primers. The method was immunoSEQ multiplex PCR; TCRdb's version includes in-frame clones alone and lacks a portion of them. V, J and clone size reflect that table, while D and trimming were determined from the DNA. The repertoire holds a few hundred thousand clones, with approximately 90% as singletons. After removal of 2 bases from V and 1 base from J, the junction contained 8 bases not matched to a gene. This CDR3 is 17 amino acids long. Germline V gene lookup returns CDR1 ENHRY and CDR2 SYGVKD. This record belongs to a study of blood T cell repertoires in COVID-19.

Sequencing was carried out using peripheral blood. The gene calls are TRBV10-3 and TRBJ2-7; the match to TRBD1 covers 10 bases. The source of this sequence is a man aged 30-40 years with acute or convalescent COVID-19. CDR3 nucleotide sequence: TGTGCCATCAGTGAGCCGGGGACAGGGGCTTCTTCCTACGAGCAGTACTTC. Translation: CAISEPGTGASSYEQYF.